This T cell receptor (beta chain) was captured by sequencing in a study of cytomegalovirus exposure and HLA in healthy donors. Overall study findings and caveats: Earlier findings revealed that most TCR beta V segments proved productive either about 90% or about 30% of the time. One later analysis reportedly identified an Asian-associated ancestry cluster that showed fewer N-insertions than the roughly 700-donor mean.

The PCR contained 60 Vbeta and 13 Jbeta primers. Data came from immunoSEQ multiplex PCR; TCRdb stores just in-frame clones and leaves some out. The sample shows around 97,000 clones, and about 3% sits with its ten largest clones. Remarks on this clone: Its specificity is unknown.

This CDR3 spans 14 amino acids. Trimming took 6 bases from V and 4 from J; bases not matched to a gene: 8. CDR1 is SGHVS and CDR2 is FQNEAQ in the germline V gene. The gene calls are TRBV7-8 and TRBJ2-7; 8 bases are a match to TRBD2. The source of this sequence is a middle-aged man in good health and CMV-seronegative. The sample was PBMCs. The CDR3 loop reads CASRGTSSSYEQYF. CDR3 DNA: TGTGCCAGCAGGGGGACTAGTTCCTCTTACGAGCAGTACTTC.